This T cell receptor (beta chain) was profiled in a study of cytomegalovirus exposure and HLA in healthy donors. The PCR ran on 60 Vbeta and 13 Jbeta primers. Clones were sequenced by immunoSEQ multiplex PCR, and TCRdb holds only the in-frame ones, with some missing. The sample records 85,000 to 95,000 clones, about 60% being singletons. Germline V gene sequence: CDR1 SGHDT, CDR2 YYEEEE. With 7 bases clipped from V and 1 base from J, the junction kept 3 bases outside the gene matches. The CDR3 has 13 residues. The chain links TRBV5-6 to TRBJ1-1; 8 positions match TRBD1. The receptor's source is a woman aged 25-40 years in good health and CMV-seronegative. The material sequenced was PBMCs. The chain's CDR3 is CASDRGKNTEAFF. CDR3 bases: TGTGCCAGCGACAGGGGCAAGAACACTGAAGCTTTCTTT.